This T cell receptor beta chain was recovered during a study of PD-1 blockade in classical Hodgkin lymphoma. Each and every patient relapsed after autologous stem cell transplantation, and patients got differing brentuximab vedotin exposure. Broader study findings: CD4+ but not CD8+ TCR diversity rose significantly by C4D1. Diversity similar to that of newly diagnosed patients was seen at baseline in complete responders.

This CDR3 is built from 12 residues. V was pared by 3 bases and J by 8 bases, with 10 bases between. Germline V gene sequence: CDR1 SGHAT, CDR2 FQNNGV. Clones were sequenced by immunoSEQ multiplex PCR, and TCRdb holds only the in-frame ones, with some missing. Of about 66,000 clones listed, about two thirds were seen once; the top ten hold just over 9%. As regards this clone: Its antigen is undetermined.

This specimen was peripheral blood mononuclear cells (PBMCs), taken before the second cycle of nivolumab. The clonotype comes from a human donor with classical Hodgkin lymphoma. V is TRBV11-2 and J is TRBJ1-1, with D unclear. The CDR3: CASSLESSEAFF. The CDR3 DNA follows: TGTGCCAGCAGCTTGGAGAGTTCCGAAGCTTTCTTT.